This entry lists 6 T cell receptor beta chains sequenced from one sample in a study of naive and memory T cell subsets. An equimolar mix of two oligonucleotides served as the beta constant-region primer for TRBC1 and TRBC2. Four rounds of PCR amplified the ligated cDNA using nested alpha and beta constant-region primers plus SP2. TCRdb redid the calling of the UMI-ligation and nested PCR reads with MiXCR, one entry per CDR3 protein. The sample records 80,000 to 95,000 distinct CDR3 sequences, approximately 10% being singletons. The specimen was naive CD8+ T cells from blood. These receptors came from a human donor in good health.

In its sample, this clonotype was seen many times. The CDR3 coding sequence is TGTGCCAGCAGCTTAAGCTCTGGGGCCAACGTCCTGACTTTC. This sequence encodes CASSLSSGANVLTF. The chain has TRBV7-9 and TRBJ2-6, with D hard to call. This CDR3 region has 14 residues. Germline V lookup: CDR1 SEHNR, CDR2 FQNEAQ (reference sequence). V dropped 2 bases and J dropped 0 bases, with 2 bases sitting between them.

This chain connects TRBV27 to TRBJ2-1; TRBD2 matches at 7 bases. The germline gives CDR1 MNHEY, CDR2 SMNVEV (reference sequence). The CDR3 is made up of 14 amino acids. The V gene end was trimmed by 6 bases and the J gene end by 10 bases; junction bases not matched to a gene: 12. Here the CDR3 DNA reads TGTGCCAGCAGCGATGGGACTACTGCGGGGGAGCAGTTCTTC. Protein product: CASSDGTTAGEQFF.

This clonotype has at least ten counts. The V gene is TRBV29-1, the J gene TRBJ2-7; TRBD2 aligns across 7 bases. Per the germline V gene, CDR1 is SQVTM and CDR2 is ANQGSEA. Trimming at V came to 0 bases and at J to 6 bases, leaving 8 bases not matched to a gene. CDR3 size: 14 residues. CDR3: CSVEDRGSFPEQYF. DNA for the CDR3: TGCAGCGTTGAAGACCGCGGGAGCTTCCCCGAGCAGTACTTC.

This clonotype was seen repeatedly, ten times or more. The rearrangement links TRBV7-9 to TRBJ2-7; D assignment may be TRBD1 or TRBD2 (5 bases each). The CDR3 totals 11 residues. Trimming pared 4 bases from V and 6 bases from J, leaving 7 bases between. Germline V lookup: CDR1 SEHNR, CDR2 FQNEAQ (reference sequence). CDR3 loop: CASSSGPEQYF. CDR3 nucleotides: TGTGCCAGCAGCTCGGGACCCGAGCAGTACTTC.

The table lists this clonotype with a few counts. The V and J genes are TRBV5-1 and TRBJ1-2; TRBD1 might be the D (6 bases). V was shortened by 3 bases and J by 2 bases, with 14 bases between the two germline ends. CDR1 is SGHRS and CDR2 is YFSETQ in the germline V gene. This CDR3 region has 15 residues. CDR3 in DNA: TGCGCCAGCAGCTCTACAGGGACCTCGAACTATGGCTACACCTTC. It is translated as CASSSTGTSNYGYTF.

At least ten counts were recorded for this clonotype. The J gene is TRBJ2-7, the V gene TRBV6-6; weak D call: TRBD2 (7 bases). The CDR3 totals 14 residues. Germline CDR1 is MNHNY and CDR2 is SVGAGI (reference sequence). V gave up 6 bases and J gave up 5 bases, with 17 bases separating them. The CDR3 nucleotides are TGTGCCAGCAGAGTTTCTGGGGGGGCCCACGAGCAGTACTTC. Its protein product is CASRVSGGAHEQYF.